The next 9 T cell receptor beta chains were all read from a single sample in a study of shared clonotypes between healthy human individuals. Using immunoSEQ multiplex PCR, the repertoire was profiled, and TCRdb retains in-frame clones only, with some absent. Of roughly 2.6 million clones in the sample, about 92% were seen once. The sample taken for sequencing was naive CD4+ T cells sorted from blood. As to subset: CD45RA+ positively selected. The receptor source for this set is a man younger than 30 in good health.

On this clone itself: The sample has other DNA sequences that encode this CDR3 too. The gene calls are TRBV20-1 and TRBJ1-1; D is unclear. V lost 5 bases, J lost 3 bases, and 7 bases lay in between. CDR1 and CDR2 (germline): DFQATT, SNEGSKA (reference sequence). This CDR3 contains 11 residues. CDR3 loop: CSARAYTEAFF. DNA of the CDR3: TGCAGTGCTCGGGCCTACACTGAAGCTTTCTTT.

The chain combines TRBV6-1 with TRBJ1-1; 11 positions agree with TRBD1. CDR1 is MNHNS, CDR2 SASEGT, per germline. The CDR3 runs to 13 residues. Trimming at V came to 8 bases and at J to 5 bases, leaving 4 bases not matched to a gene. CDR3 sequence reads: CASGGQGGTEAFF. In DNA form, the CDR3 reads TGTGCCAGCGGGGGACAGGGGGGTACTGAAGCTTTCTTT.

The V gene is TRBV6-1, the J gene TRBJ1-2; D is ambiguous. The CDR3 sequence is 14 residues long. The V gene lost 1 base and the J gene lost 7 bases, with 13 bases spanning the gap. Germline assignment: CDR1 MNHNS and CDR2 SASEGT. CDR3 region: CASSEGLPSRGYTF. For the CDR3, the DNA is TGTGCCAGCAGTGAAGGTCTCCCTAGTCGTGGCTACACCTTC.

The V gene is TRBV5-1, the J gene TRBJ2-7; 11 positions match TRBD1. V was pared by 4 bases and J by 9 bases, with 12 bases of the junction left unmatched. Looked up from germline, CDR1 is SGHRS and CDR2 is YFSETQ. The CDR3 extends over 15 amino acids. The CDR3 region is CASSPAGTGGWMQYF. CDR3 DNA sequence: TGCGCCAGCAGCCCGGCGGGGACAGGGGGTTGGATGCAGTACTTC. The whole variable domain, filled in from reference TRBV5-1 and TRBJ2-7, reads KAGVTQTPRYLIKTRGQQVTLSCSPISGHRSVSWYQQTPGQGLQFLFEYFSETQRNKGNFPGRFSGRQFSNSRSEMNVSTLELGDSALYLCASSPAGTGGWMQYFGPGTRLTVT.

This chain connects TRBV6-1 to TRBJ2-1; perhaps D is TRBD1 or TRBD2 (5 bases each). The CDR3 extends over 15 amino acids. The V gene's germline CDR1 is MNHNS and CDR2 SASEGT. Between the trimmed V and J ends, which lost 2 bases and 7 bases, there was a span of 15 bases. This chain's CDR3 is CASSEIGTYPNEQFF. CDR3 bases: TGTGCCAGCAGTGAAATCGGGACCTACCCTAATGAGCAGTTCTTC.

The V gene is TRBV6-5, the J gene TRBJ2-2; possibly TRBD2 for D (7 bases). Germline CDR1 and CDR2: MNHEY and SVGAGI. The CDR3 has 15 residues. V was clipped by 8 bases and J by 7 bases, with 20 bases between them. The CDR3 nucleotides read TGTGCCAGCCGCTCTTTGGGGGGGCCTAGCGGGGAGCTGTTTTTT. This gives the protein CASRSLGGPSGELFF.

The count of this clone is one. The V and J genes are TRBV7-3 and TRBJ2-2; either TRBD1 or TRBD2 may supply D (5 bases each). Trimming removed 5 bases at V and 0 bases at J, with 10 bases between. The CDR3 is 15 amino acids. The germline V gene has CDR1 SGHTA and CDR2 FQGTGA. For the CDR3, the DNA is TGTGCCAGCAGCCGGGACGTAACGAACACCGGGGAGCTGTTTTTT. Amino acid sequence: CASSRDVTNTGELFF.

The rearrangement links TRBV29-1 to TRBJ2-3, with 8 bases identical to TRBD1. The CDR3 contains 13 residues. J lost 5 bases, V lost 7 bases, and 8 bases had no gene match. The germline CDR1 and CDR2 sequences are SQVTM and ANQGSEA. The CDR3 sequence is CSDSRGRGDTQYF. The CDR3 DNA reads TGCAGCGACTCCAGGGGGCGGGGAGATACGCAGTATTTT.

The chain uses TRBV7-2 and TRBJ2-3; 14 bases map to TRBD2. The CDR3 runs 18 residues. The V segment lost 1 base and the J segment 0 bases; nucleotides outside the gene matches: 3. Germline V gene sequence: CDR1 SGHTA, CDR2 FQGNSA. The CDR3 region is CASSLGTSGGFSTDTQYF. In DNA form, the CDR3 reads TGTGCCAGCAGCTTAGGGACTAGCGGGGGGTTTAGCACAGATACGCAGTATTTT.